A single sample gave rise to the 7 T cell receptor beta chains below, sequenced in a study of patients and donors after allogeneic stem cell transplantation. TCRdb reprocessed the RT-PCR reads with MiXCR, giving one entry per CDR3 protein. The sample comprises some 960,000 distinct CDR3 sequences, 15% to 20% of which are singletons, and around 5.5% rests with the top ten. Sequencing was done on a sample of blood, either unsorted or a sorted T cell fraction (not recorded which). The receptor set was obtained from a human donor who was either an allogeneic HSCT recipient or a stem cell or donor lymphocyte infusion donor (not recorded which). It is not recorded whose cells these are; they may come from a transplant donor.

This rearrangement joins TRBV7-2 to TRBJ2-3; D not resolved. This CDR3 has 15 residues. Germline-derived CDR1 and CDR2 are SGHTA and FQGNSA. V gave up 5 bases and J gave up 7 bases, with 19 bases separating them. The CDR3 here is CASSPTTGGPNTQYF. CDR3 nucleotides: TGTGCCAGCAGCCCGACCACTGGCGGACCCAATACGCAGTATTTT. Based on the CDR3 plus reference TRBV7-2 and TRBJ2-3, the full variable domain is GAGVSQSPSNKVTEKGKDVELRCDPISGHTALYWYRQSLGQGLEFLIYFQGNSAPDKSGLPSDRFSAERTGGSVSTLTIQRTQQEDSAVYLCASSPTTGGPNTQYFGPGTRLTVL.

This clonotype turned up a few times. The rearrangement uses TRBV6-2 or TRBV6-3 and TRBJ1-5, with 7 bases aligning to TRBD1. The CDR3 runs 18 residues. The junction had 16 bases not matched to a gene; V was cut back by 8 bases and J by 0 bases. Germline V gene sequence: CDR1 MNHEY, CDR2 SVGEGT. CDR3: CASRKDREPSFSNQPQHF. CDR3 nucleotide sequence: TGTGCCAGCCGTAAAGACAGGGAACCAAGCTTTAGCAATCAGCCCCAGCATTTT.

This rearrangement joins TRBV3-1 to TRBJ1-2, with D possibly TRBD1 on 5 matching bases. Germline V CDR1 and CDR2: LGHDT, YNNKEL (reference sequence). The length of the CDR3 is 16 residues. Trimming cost V 2 bases and J 5 bases, with 18 bases left between them. The CDR3 DNA reads as TGTGCCAGCAGCCAATCGGGACGTGGAGCTTCGTATGGCTACACCTTC. It encodes CASSQSGRGASYGYTF.

The genes are TRBV6-5 and TRBJ1-6, with D hard to call. This CDR3 is built from 19 residues. Germline CDR1 reads MNHEY; CDR2 reads SVGAGI. Trimming stripped 2 bases from V and 0 bases from J, with 17 bases between. CDR3 coding DNA: TGTGCCAGCAGTTACACCCCATTCGGAGGGAGCTCCTATAATTCACCCCTCCACTTT. This encodes CASSYTPFGGSSYNSPLHF.

This clonotype was found a few times. The chain links TRBV20-1 to TRBJ1-2; tentatively, D is TRBD1 (5 bases). V was clipped by 1 base and J by 7 bases, with 25 bases between them. From germline, CDR1 is DFQATT and CDR2 SNEGSKA (reference sequence). There are 17 residues in the CDR3. CDR3 sequence reads: CSARGVPGPREGSGYTF. CDR3 sequence (DNA): TGCAGTGCTAGAGGTGTTCCGGGACCCAGGGAAGGGAGTGGCTACACCTTC.

This chain connects TRBV3-1 to TRBJ2-7; 11 nucleotides match TRBD2. The CDR3 consists of 16 residues. After removal of 3 bases from V and 3 bases from J, the junction contained 7 bases not matched to a gene. Germline CDR1 is LGHDT and CDR2 is YNNKEL (reference sequence). The CDR3 here is CASSHDSGRAGYEQYF. CDR3 nucleotides: TGTGCCAGCAGCCACGATAGCGGGAGGGCGGGCTACGAGCAGTACTTC.

This clonotype was seen more than once but under ten times. The chain is built from TRBV5-1 and TRBJ1-2; 8 positions match TRBD1. Germline CDR1 SGHRS, CDR2 YFSETQ. V dropped 4 bases and J dropped 9; count of bases not matched to a gene: 11. The CDR3 has 14 amino acids. The CDR3: CASSVRTGSDSYTF. CDR3 nucleotide sequence: TGCGCCAGCAGCGTACGGACAGGGAGCGACAGCTACACCTTC.